A selection of T cell receptor beta chains follows, all from one sample in a study of control samples from healthy donors and cancer patients. The repertoire was sequenced with immunoSEQ multiplex PCR; TCRdb's copy has only in-frame clones and lacks some. The sample includes around 90,000 clones, 85% to 90% of them seen just once. The source material was blood. The origin of the receptors is a woman between 35 and 50 years old in good health. Both conserved end residues are trimmed from each CDR3. The order of the fields is V gene, J gene, CDR3 protein.

TRBV20-1,TRBJ1-1,SVVTNTEAF
TRBV7-9,TRBJ1-2,ASSLARGGADYGYT
TRBV4-2,TRBJ2-7,ASSQDPGQGSNEQY
TRBV5-1,TRBJ2-1,ASSFGNEQF
TRBV5-1,TRBJ1-2,ASSLVQGESGYT
TRBV7-3,TRBJ1-1,ASSLWRNTEAF
TRBV5-8,TRBJ1-4,ASSLGQGGVVLREKLF
TRBV7-2,TRBJ1-1,ASSSFSGTETF
TRBV10-1,TRBJ2-3,ASPHSDTQY
TRBV6-2/TRBV6-3,TRBJ1-1,ASSYSGGGSAEAF
TRBV30,TRBJ1-1,AWSVQVNTEAF
TRBV4-2,TRBJ1-5,ASSQGGGQPQH
TRBV3-1/TRBV3-2,TRBJ2-6,ASSPDTSGANVLT